This T cell receptor (beta chain) originates from a study of PD-1 blockade in mismatch repair-deficient tumors. TCR sequencing covered a few patients who responded to pembrolizumab. Using immunoSEQ multiplex PCR, the repertoire was profiled, and TCRdb retains in-frame clones only, with some absent. The sample records 11,000 to 15,000 clones, roughly 84% being singletons. This CDR3 region has 15 residues. V was pared by 0 bases and J by 0 bases, with 9 bases between. Germline CDR1 reads MNHEY; CDR2 reads SMNVEV (reference sequence). This TCR derives from an adult with mismatch repair-deficient cancer. This chain connects TRBV27 to TRBJ2-7; D possibly corresponds to TRBD2 (6 bases). The sample in question was PBMCs, obtained less than 15 weeks after starting pembrolizumab. The CDR3 loop is CASSLSGTGSYEQYF. CDR3 DNA sequence: TGTGCCAGCAGTTTATCAGGGACTGGCTCCTACGAGCAGTACTTC.